The T cell receptor (beta chain) under discussion was sequenced for a study of blood T cell repertoires in COVID-19. Study-wide context: Material from acute and convalescent COVID-19 was sourced from the United States, Italy and Spain.

Under the authors' procedure: For nucleated cells, counts were estimated from reference gene primer amplification. Assay: immunoSEQ multiplex PCR; the TCRdb copy retains only in-frame clones and omits some. That table is the source of V, J and clone size, and D and trimming were worked out from the DNA. The profile shows around 170,000 clones, around 90% of them singletons. The V and J ends lost 0 bases and 3 bases respectively, with 12 bases between them. This CDR3 is 15 amino acids long. Germline CDR1 reads SGHTA; CDR2 reads FQGNSA. This chain joins TRBV7-2 and TRBJ2-7; D is unresolved. The sequenced material came from peripheral blood. The receptor's source is a man aged 60 to 75 with acute or convalescent COVID-19. CDR3 sequence reads: CASSLAAGSNYEQYF. CDR3 coding DNA: TGTGCCAGCAGCTTAGCGGCCGGGTCGAACTACGAGCAGTACTTC.